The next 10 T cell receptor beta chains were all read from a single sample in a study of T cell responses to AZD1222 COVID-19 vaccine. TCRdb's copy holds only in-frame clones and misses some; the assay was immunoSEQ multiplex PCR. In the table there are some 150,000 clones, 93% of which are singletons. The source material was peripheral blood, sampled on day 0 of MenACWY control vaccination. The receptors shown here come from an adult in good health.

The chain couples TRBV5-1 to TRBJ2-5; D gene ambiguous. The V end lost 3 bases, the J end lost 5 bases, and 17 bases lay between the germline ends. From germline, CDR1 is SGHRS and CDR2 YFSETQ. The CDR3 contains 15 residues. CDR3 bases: TGCGCCAGCAGCTCAGGCTCCGCCCAAGCGGAGACCCAGTACTTC. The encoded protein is CASSSGSAQAETQYF. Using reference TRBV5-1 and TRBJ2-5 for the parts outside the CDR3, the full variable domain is KAGVTQTPRYLIKTRGQQVTLSCSPISGHRSVSWYQQTPGQGLQFLFEYFSETQRNKGNFPGRFSGRQFSNSRSEMNVSTLELGDSALYLCASSSGSAQAETQYFGPGTRLLVL.

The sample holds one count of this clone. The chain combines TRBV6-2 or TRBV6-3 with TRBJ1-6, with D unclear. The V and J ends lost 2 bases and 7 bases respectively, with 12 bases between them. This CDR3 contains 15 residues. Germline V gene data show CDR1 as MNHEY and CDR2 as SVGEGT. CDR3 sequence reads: CASSYVGARNSPLHF. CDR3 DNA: TGTGCCAGCAGTTACGTCGGCGCCAGGAATTCACCCCTCCACTTT.

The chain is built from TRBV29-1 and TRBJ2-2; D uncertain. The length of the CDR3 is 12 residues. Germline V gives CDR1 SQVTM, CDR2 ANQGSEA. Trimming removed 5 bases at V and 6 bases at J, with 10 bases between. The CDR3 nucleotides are TGCAGCGTTAGAGGTGGTTCCGGGGAGCTGTTTTTT. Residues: CSVRGGSGELFF.

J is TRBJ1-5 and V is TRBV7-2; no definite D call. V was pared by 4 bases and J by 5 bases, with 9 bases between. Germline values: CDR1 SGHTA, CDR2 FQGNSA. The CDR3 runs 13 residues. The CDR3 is CASSSHRDQPQHF. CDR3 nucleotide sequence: TGTGCCAGCAGCTCGCACAGAGATCAGCCCCAGCATTTT.

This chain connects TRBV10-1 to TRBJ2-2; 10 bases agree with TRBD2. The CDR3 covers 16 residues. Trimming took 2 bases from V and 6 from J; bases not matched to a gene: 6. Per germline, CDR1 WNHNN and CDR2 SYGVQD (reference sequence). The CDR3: CASSEGSGRYAGELFF. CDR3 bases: TGCGCCAGCAGTGAGGGTAGCGGGAGGTACGCCGGGGAGCTGTTTTTT.

The CDR3 loop reads CASRVGALDTQYF. The CDR3 region has the DNA TGTGCCAGCAGGGTAGGGGCCTTAGATACGCAGTATTTT. The chain carries TRBV27 and TRBJ2-3, with D possibly being TRBD1 (5 bases). V lost 6 bases to trimming and J lost 5 bases, with 12 bases between them. This CDR3 comprises 13 residues. Germline assignment: CDR1 MNHEY and CDR2 SMNVEV (reference sequence).

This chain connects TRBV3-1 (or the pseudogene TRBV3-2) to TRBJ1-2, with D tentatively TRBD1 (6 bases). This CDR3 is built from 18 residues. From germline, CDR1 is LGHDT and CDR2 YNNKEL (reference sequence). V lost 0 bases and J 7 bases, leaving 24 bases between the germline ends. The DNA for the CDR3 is TGTGCCAGCAGCCAAGATTTTTTCCGGGTAGGGGGAAGAGTTGGCTACACCTTC. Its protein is CASSQDFFRVGGRVGYTF.

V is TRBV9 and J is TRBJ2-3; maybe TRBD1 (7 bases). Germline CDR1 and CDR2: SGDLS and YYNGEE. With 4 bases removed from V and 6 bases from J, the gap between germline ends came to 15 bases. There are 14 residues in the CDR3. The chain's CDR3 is CASSRQGGADTQYF. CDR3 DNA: TGTGCCAGCAGCCGCCAGGGGGGCGCGGATACGCAGTATTTT.

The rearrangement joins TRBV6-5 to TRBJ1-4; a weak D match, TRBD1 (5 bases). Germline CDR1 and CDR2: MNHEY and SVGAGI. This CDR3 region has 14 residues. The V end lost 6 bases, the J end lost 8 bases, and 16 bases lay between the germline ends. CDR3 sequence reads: CASSRRQGGEKLFF. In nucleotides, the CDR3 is TGTGCCAGCAGCAGGCGGCAGGGAGGCGAAAAACTGTTTTTT.

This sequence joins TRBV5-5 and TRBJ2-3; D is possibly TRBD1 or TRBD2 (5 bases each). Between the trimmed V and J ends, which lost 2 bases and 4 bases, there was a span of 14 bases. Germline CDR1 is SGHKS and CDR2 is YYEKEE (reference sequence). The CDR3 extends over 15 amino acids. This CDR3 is CASSLTGMGADTQYF. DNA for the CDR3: TGTGCCAGCAGCTTAACGGGTATGGGGGCAGATACGCAGTATTTT.